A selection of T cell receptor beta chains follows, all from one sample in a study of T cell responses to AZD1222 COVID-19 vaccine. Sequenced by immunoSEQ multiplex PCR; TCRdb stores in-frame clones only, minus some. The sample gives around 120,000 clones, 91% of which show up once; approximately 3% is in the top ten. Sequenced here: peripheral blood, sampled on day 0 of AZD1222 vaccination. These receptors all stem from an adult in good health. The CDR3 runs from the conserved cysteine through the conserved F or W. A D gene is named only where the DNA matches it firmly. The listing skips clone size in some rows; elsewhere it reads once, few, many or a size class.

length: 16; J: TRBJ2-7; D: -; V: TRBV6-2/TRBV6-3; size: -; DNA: TGTGCCAGCAGTCCCGCGGACTACCCGCCGCCTCTCGAGCAGTACTTC; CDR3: CASSPADYPPPLEQYF
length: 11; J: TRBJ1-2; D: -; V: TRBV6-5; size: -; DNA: TGTGCCAGCAGGGACCCCTATGGCTACACCTTC; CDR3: CASRDPYGYTF
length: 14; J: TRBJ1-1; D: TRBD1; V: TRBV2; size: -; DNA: TGTGCCAGCAGTGAGGAGGGGGCGAACACTGAAGCTTTCTTT; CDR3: CASSEEGANTEAFF
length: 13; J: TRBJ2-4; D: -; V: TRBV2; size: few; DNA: TGTGCCAGCAGTGGGGAAACCAAAAACATTCAGTACTTC; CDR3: CASSGETKNIQYF
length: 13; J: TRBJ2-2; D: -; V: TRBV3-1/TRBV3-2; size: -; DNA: TGTGCCAGCAGCCTAACGGGCGAGGGGGAGCTGTTTTTT; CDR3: CASSLTGEGELFF
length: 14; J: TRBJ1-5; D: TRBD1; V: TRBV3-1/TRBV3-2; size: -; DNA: TGTGCCAGCAGCCAAACAGGGGGTAATCAGCCCCAGCATTTT; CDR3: CASSQTGGNQPQHF
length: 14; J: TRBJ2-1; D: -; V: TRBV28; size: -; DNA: TGTGCCAGCAGTTATAGGGCCAATTACAATGAGCAGTTCTTC; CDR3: CASSYRANYNEQFF
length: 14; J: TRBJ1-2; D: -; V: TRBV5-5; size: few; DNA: TGTGCCAGCAGCTTGCGGGGATCGAACTATGGCTACACCTTC; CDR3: CASSLRGSNYGYTF
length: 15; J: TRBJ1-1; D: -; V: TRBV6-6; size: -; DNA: TGTGCCAGCAGTTCACAGGGCTGGGTGATCTCTGAAGCTTTCTTT; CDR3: CASSSQGWVISEAFF
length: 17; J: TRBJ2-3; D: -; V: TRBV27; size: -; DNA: TGTGCCAGCAGTTTTAGCCTCGAGGGACCAAGCACAGATACGCAGTATTTT; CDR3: CASSFSLEGPSTDTQYF
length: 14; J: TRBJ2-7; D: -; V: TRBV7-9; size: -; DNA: TGTGCCAGCAGCTTAATCGGCGGGAACTACGAGCAGTACTTC; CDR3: CASSLIGGNYEQYF
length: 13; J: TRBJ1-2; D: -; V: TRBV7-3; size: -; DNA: TGTGCCAGCAGCTTATATTCAGGGGAGGGCTACACCTTC; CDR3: CASSLYSGEGYTF
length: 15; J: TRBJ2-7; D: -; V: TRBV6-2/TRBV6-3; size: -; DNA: TGTGCCAGCAGTTTTCGCGGCCGTCCGGGCTACGAGCAGTACTTC; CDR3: CASSFRGRPGYEQYF
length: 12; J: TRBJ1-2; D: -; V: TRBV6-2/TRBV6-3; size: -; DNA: TGTGCCAGCAGCAACGTTAGAGGCGGCTACACCTTC; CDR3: CASSNVRGGYTF
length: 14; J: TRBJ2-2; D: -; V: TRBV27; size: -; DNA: TGTGCCAGCAGTACACCAGGTTCCACCGGGGAGCTGTTTTTT; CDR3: CASSTPGSTGELFF
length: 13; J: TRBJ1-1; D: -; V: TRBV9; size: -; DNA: TGTGCCAGCAGCGTAGGATCGGGCTTAGAAGCTTTCTTT; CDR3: CASSVGSGLEAFF
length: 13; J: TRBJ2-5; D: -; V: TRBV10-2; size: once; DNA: TGCGCCAGCAGGAACAGGGGAGGGGAGACCCAGTACTTC; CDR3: CASRNRGGETQYF
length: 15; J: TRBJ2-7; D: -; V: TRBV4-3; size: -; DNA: TGCGCCAGCAGCCAAGATTATCCGGGAGACTACGAGCAGTACTTC; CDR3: CASSQDYPGDYEQYF
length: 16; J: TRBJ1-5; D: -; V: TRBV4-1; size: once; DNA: TGCGCCAGCAGCCAAGGGACACACTATAGCAATCAGCCCCAGCATTTT; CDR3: CASSQGTHYSNQPQHF
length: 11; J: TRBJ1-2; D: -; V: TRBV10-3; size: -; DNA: TGTGCCACCCAGTCGATCTATGGCTACACCTTC; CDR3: CATQSIYGYTF
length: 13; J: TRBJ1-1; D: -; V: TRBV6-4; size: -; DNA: TGTGCCAGCAGTCCTGCTGGGGGGACTGAAGCTTTCTTT; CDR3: CASSPAGGTEAFF
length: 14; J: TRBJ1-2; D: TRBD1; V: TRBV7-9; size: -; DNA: TGTGCCAGCAGCCCGGGACAGGGGGCGATAGGCTACACCTTC; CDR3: CASSPGQGAIGYTF
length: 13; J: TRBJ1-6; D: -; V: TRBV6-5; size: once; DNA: TGTGCCAACCGCCGGGACGGAGAGATGCCCCTCCACTTT; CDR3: CANRRDGEMPLHF
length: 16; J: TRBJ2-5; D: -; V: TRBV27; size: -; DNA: TGTGCCAGCAGTTCCCGTAGGACAGCATTCCAAGAGACCCAGTACTTC; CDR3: CASSSRRTAFQETQYF
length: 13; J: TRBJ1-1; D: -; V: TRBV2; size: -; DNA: TGTGCCAGCATGCGTGACTCGAACACTGAAGCTTTCTTT; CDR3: CASMRDSNTEAFF
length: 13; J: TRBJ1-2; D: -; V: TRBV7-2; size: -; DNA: TGTGCCAGCAGCTCAGACAGGAGGGCTGGCTACACCTTC; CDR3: CASSSDRRAGYTF
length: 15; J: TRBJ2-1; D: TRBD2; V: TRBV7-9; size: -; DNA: TGTGCCAGCAGCTTATCGGGCGGGGGGCTAGATGAGCAGTTCTTC; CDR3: CASSLSGGGLDEQFF
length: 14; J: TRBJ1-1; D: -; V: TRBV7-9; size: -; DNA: TGTGCCAGCAGCTTTCTATACATGAACACTGAAGCTTTCTTT; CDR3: CASSFLYMNTEAFF
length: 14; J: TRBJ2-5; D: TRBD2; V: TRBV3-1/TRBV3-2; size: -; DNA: TGTGCCAGCAGCCCGGGCTGGGGAGGGGAGACCCAGTACTTC; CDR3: CASSPGWGGETQYF
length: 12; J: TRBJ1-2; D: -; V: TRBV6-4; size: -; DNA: TGTGCCAGCAGTGGAGGAGTTGATGGCTACACCTTC; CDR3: CASSGGVDGYTF
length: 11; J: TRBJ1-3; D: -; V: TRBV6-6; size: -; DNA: TGTGCCAGCAGTTACTCAAACACCATATATTTT; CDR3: CASSYSNTIYF
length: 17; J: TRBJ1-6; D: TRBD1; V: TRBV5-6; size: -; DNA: TGTGCCAGCAGCTCCAAATCTTGGGACAGTGTTAATTCACCCCTCCACTTT; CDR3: CASSSKSWDSVNSPLHF
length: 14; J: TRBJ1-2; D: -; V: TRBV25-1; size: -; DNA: TGTGCCAGCAGTGAAATATTAACTAACTATGGCTACACCTTC; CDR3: CASSEILTNYGYTF
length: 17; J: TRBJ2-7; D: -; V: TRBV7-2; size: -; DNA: TGTGCCAGCAGCTTATTTGGCGGGCTTAGGGCGTCCTACGAGCAGTACTTC; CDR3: CASSLFGGLRASYEQYF
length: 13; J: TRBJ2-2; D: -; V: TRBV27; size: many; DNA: TGTGCCAGCAGTCTCCACGGGCCCCGGGAGCTGTTTTTT; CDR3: CASSLHGPRELFF
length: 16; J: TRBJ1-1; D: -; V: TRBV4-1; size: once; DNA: TGCGCCAGCAGCCAAGATGGGACCCGCTGGAACACTGAAGCTTTCTTT; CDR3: CASSQDGTRWNTEAFF
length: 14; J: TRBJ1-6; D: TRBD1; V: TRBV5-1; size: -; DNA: TGCGCCAGCAGCGAACAGGGGTTGGAATCATCCCTCCACTTT; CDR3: CASSEQGLESSLHF
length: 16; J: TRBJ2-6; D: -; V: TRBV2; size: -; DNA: TGTGCCAGCACCGTTATTAGTAGCTCTGGGGCCAACGTCCTGACTTTC; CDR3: CASTVISSSGANVLTF
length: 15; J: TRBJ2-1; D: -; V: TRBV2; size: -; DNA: TGTGCCAGCAGGCAACCGGGACAAGGCTACAATGAGCAGTTCTTC; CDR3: CASRQPGQGYNEQFF
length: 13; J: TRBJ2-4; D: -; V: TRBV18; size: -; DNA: TGTGCCAGCTCACCAGCAGGGGAGGACATTCAGTACTTC; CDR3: CASSPAGEDIQYF
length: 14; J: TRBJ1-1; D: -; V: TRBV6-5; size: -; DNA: TGTGCCAGCGCGAAAGACGGAAGCAGGACTGAAGCTTTCTTT; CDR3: CASAKDGSRTEAFF
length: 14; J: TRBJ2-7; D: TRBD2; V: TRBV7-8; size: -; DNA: TGTGCCAGCAGCTGGAGCGGGAACTCCTACGAGCAGTACTTC; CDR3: CASSWSGNSYEQYF
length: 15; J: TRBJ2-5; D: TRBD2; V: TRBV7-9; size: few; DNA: TGTGCCAGCAGCTTGACAGCGGGAGGGGAAGAGACCCAGTACTTC; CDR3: CASSLTAGGEETQYF
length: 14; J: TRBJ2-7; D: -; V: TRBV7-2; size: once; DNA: TGTGCCAGCAGCCAAGGCAACAGAATTGGGGAGCAGTACTTC; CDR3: CASSQGNRIGEQYF
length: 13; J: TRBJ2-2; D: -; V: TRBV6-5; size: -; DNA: TGTGCCAGCACCGGCGTCAGGGGCGGGGAGCTGTTTTTT; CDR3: CASTGVRGGELFF
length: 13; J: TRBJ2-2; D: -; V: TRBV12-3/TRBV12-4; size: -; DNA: TGTGCCAGCAGGCACAAGAACACCGGGGAGCTGTTTTTT; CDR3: CASRHKNTGELFF
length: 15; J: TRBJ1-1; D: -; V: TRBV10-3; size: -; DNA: TGTGCCATCTCGTCGGCAGCCCCTATGAACACTGAAGCTTTCTTT; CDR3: CAISSAAPMNTEAFF
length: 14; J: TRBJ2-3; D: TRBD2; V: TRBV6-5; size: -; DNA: TGTGCCAGCAAGGAGGCGGGAGCGGTAGATACGCAGTATTTT; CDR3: CASKEAGAVDTQYF
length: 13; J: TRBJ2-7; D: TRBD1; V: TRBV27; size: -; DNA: TGTGCCAGCAGGTCGGACAGGGCATACGAGCAGTACTTC; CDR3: CASRSDRAYEQYF
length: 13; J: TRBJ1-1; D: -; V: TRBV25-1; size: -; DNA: TGTGCCAGCAGTCTCCTCGGGGACACTGAAGCTTTCTTT; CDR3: CASSLLGDTEAFF
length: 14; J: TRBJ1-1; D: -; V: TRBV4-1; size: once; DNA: TGCGCCAGCAGCCAAGGGTACAGGTACACTGAAGCTTTCTTT; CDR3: CASSQGYRYTEAFF
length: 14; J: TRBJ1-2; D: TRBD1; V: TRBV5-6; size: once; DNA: TGTGCCAGCAGCTCGGGACAGGGGGCTTTGAGCTACACCTTC; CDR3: CASSSGQGALSYTF
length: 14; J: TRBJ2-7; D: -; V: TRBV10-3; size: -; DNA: TGTGCCATCAGTGAGGTAAGGGCGCCGGCCGAGCAGTACTTC; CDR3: CAISEVRAPAEQYF
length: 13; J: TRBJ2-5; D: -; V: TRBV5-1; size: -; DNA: TGCGCCAGCAGCGCGGAAATGGTGGATACCCAGTACTTC; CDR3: CASSAEMVDTQYF
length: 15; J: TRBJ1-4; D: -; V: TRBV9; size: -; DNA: TGTGCCAGCTCGCGGTTCGGAGGGGTTGGGGAAAAACTGTTTTTT; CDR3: CASSRFGGVGEKLFF
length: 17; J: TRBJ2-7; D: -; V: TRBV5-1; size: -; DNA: TGCGCCAGCAGCTTGAGGAGCTCCCCAGACCCTCCCTACGAGCAGTACTTC; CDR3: CASSLRSSPDPPYEQYF
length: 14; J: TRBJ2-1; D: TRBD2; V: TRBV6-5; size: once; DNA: TGTGCCAGCAGTTACGGTCTAGCGGGAGACGAGCAGTTCTTC; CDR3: CASSYGLAGDEQFF
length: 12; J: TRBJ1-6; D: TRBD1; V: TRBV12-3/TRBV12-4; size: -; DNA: TGTGCCAGCAGTTGGACAGGGCCACCCCTCCACTTT; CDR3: CASSWTGPPLHF